What follows are 19 T cell receptor beta chains derived from one specimen sequenced in a study of chemoradiotherapy in HPV16-positive cancers. Profiled with immunoSEQ multiplex PCR; TCRdb holds only in-frame clones, not every one. Of approximately 35,000 clones in the sample, over 75% were seen once. This material consisted of blood, taken from a patient who underwent chemoradiotherapy. The receptors were gathered from a human donor with HPV-associated anogenital cancer.

The chain uses TRBV9 and TRBJ2-1; 12 bases are a match to TRBD1. Germline assignment: CDR1 SGDLS and CDR2 YYNGEE. CDR3 length: 16 amino acids. Trimming removed 4 bases from V and 8 bases from J; junction bases left unmatched: 10. CDR3 coding DNA: TGTGCCAGCAGCACCCACCCGGGACAGGGGGCGGATGAGCAGTTCTTC. It codes for CASSTHPGQGADEQFF. Based on the CDR3 plus reference TRBV9 and TRBJ2-1, the full variable domain is DSGVTQTPKHLITATGQRVTLRCSPRSGDLSVYWYQQSLDQGLQFLIQYYNGEERAKGNILERFSAQQFPDLHSELNLSSLELGDSALYFCASSTHPGQGADEQFFGPGTRLTVL.

About this clone: In the same sample, other DNA sequences code for this CDR3. The chain employs TRBV6-5 and TRBJ1-2; 7 nucleotides align to TRBD1. The CDR3 sequence is 13 residues long. Trimming took 9 bases from V and 3 from J; bases not matched to a gene: 7. Looked up from germline, CDR1 is MNHEY and CDR2 is SVGAGI. The CDR3: CASGRGGDYGYTF. CDR3 DNA: TGTGCCAGTGGGAGAGGGGGCGACTATGGCTACACCTTC.

The chain has TRBV9 and TRBJ2-3, with 11 bases lining up with TRBD2. V was clipped by 1 base and J by 8 bases; unmatched bases: 6. The length of the CDR3 is 15 residues. The germline V gene encodes CDR1 SGDLS and CDR2 YYNGEE. The chain's CDR3 is CASSVLAGGRLTQYF. The CDR3, as DNA: TGTGCCAGCAGCGTACTAGCGGGGGGCCGACTTACGCAGTATTTT.

The gene calls are TRBV9 and TRBJ2-1; TRBD2 matches 9 bases. Germline V gene sequence: CDR1 SGDLS, CDR2 YYNGEE. CDR3 length: 16 residues. The J segment lost 5 bases and the V segment lost 0 bases, leaving 6 bases of the junction unmatched. In nucleotides, the CDR3 is TGTGCCAGCAGCGTAGCCGGACTAGCGAGGAACAATGAGCAGTTCTTC. Protein sequence: CASSVAGLARNNEQFF.

The chain combines TRBV5-1 with TRBJ1-5; 7 positions agree with TRBD1. V lost 1 base and J lost 2; bases outside the gene matches: 0. Germline-derived CDR1 and CDR2 are SGHRS and YFSETQ. The CDR3 is 14 amino acids. The CDR3 sequence: CASSLTGGNQPQHF. The CDR3 DNA sequence: TGCGCCAGCAGCTTGACAGGGGGCAATCAGCCCCAGCATTTT.

The chain uses TRBV5-1 and TRBJ1-2, with 7 bases matching TRBD1. The CDR3 length is 16 residues. With 8 bases clipped from V and 1 base from J, the junction kept 14 bases outside the gene matches. Germline CDR1 and CDR2: SGHRS and YFSETQ. CDR3 DNA sequence: TGCGCCAGTTCACCTTCACAGGGGACCCTTAACTATGGCTACACCTTC. Amino acids: CASSPSQGTLNYGYTF.

The chain couples TRBV30 to TRBJ1-4; D remains ambiguous. Germline V CDR1 and CDR2: GTSNPN, SVGIG (reference sequence). This CDR3 is 12 amino acids long. Trimming shortened V by 0 bases and J by 7 bases, and 6 bases separated the two germline ends. This CDR3 is CAWSVIREKLFF. The CDR3 DNA sequence: TGTGCCTGGAGTGTAATTCGTGAAAAACTGTTTTTT.

This chain's CDR3 is CASSPNYQGFSGNTIYF. Written as DNA, the CDR3 is TGTGCCAGCAGCCCCAACTACCAGGGCTTCTCTGGAAACACCATATATTTT. The rearrangement joins TRBV9 to TRBJ1-3; possibly TRBD1 for D (5 bases). V was shortened by 4 bases and J by 0 bases, with 17 bases between the two germline ends. Germline assignment: CDR1 SGDLS and CDR2 YYNGEE. The CDR3 covers 17 residues. Full variable domain (missing parts from reference TRBV9 and TRBJ1-3): DSGVTQTPKHLITATGQRVTLRCSPRSGDLSVYWYQQSLDQGLQFLIQYYNGEERAKGNILERFSAQQFPDLHSELNLSSLELGDSALYFCASSPNYQGFSGNTIYFGEGSWLTVV.

V usage is TRBV27 and J usage is TRBJ1-6; the D is unclear. The CDR3 totals 14 residues. V lost 1 base and J 7 bases, leaving 8 bases between the germline ends. In germline, CDR1 is MNHEY, CDR2 SMNVEV (reference sequence). CDR3 DNA sequence: TGTGCCAGCAGTTTATATTGGGGAAATTCACCCCTCCACTTT. It yields the protein CASSLYWGNSPLHF.

This clone occurred once. The junction differs from germline at one of its ends, possibly a read error. This sequence joins TRBV28 and TRBJ2-3; D unresolved. Germline values: CDR1 MDHEN, CDR2 SYDVKM. This CDR3 has 11 amino acids. For the CDR3, the DNA is TGTGCCAGCAGTTCTGTAGATGCGCAGTATTTT. Translation: CASSSVDAQYF.

This chain links TRBV18 with TRBJ1-2; 8 bases are shared with TRBD1. The CDR3 has 15 amino acids. With 4 bases clipped from V and 3 bases from J, the junction kept 7 bases outside the gene matches. CDR1 and CDR2 from the germline V gene are KGHSH and LQKENI. This CDR3 is CASSRGTGGDYGYTF. The CDR3 region has the DNA TGTGCCAGCTCACGAGGGACAGGTGGAGACTATGGCTACACCTTC.

The CDR3 bases are TGCGCCAGCAGCCAAGATCGGAGAGCCTTGGCTGAAGCTTTCTTT. It specifies CASSQDRRALAEAFF. V usage is TRBV4-1 and J usage is TRBJ1-1; no clear D. The CDR3 is 15 amino acids. The V and J ends lost 0 bases and 6 bases respectively, with 14 bases between them. Germline lookup yields CDR1 MGHRA and CDR2 YSYEKL.

The chain combines TRBV5-4 with TRBJ2-5; 11 positions match TRBD2. Germline CDR1 reads SGHNT; CDR2 reads YYREEE (reference sequence). Losses at the gene ends were 4 bases for V and 1 base for J; bases not matched to a gene: 6. This CDR3 is 16 amino acids long. This chain's CDR3 is CASSPRTSGPQETQYF. The DNA for the CDR3 is TGTGCCAGCAGCCCACGGACTAGCGGGCCCCAAGAGACCCAGTACTTC.

This clone has a handful of counts. This chain links TRBV7-9 with TRBJ1-1; D is perhaps TRBD1 (5 bases). This CDR3 comprises 13 residues. The V and J ends lost 7 bases and 0 bases respectively, with 9 bases between them. Germline V lookup: CDR1 SEHNR, CDR2 FQNEAQ (reference sequence). CDR3 coding DNA: TGTGCCAGCAAGCGGGGGATGAACACTGAAGCTTTCTTT. This codes for CASKRGMNTEAFF.

The CDR3 DNA sequence: TGTGCCAGCAGCCCCGGGACAGGGGTGTACAATGAGCAGTTCTTC. This gives the protein CASSPGTGVYNEQFF. This chain uses TRBV7-8 with TRBJ2-1, with 10 bases that match TRBD1. The CDR3 has 15 residues. Germline CDR1 reads SGHVS; CDR2 reads FQNEAQ. The V gene end was trimmed by 5 bases and the J gene end by 4 bases; junction bases not matched to a gene: 5.

This clone was counted once. J is TRBJ1-1 and V is TRBV18; no reliable D call. CDR1 is KGHSH and CDR2 is LQKENI in the germline V gene. The CDR3 runs to 15 residues. Trimming stripped 3 bases from V and 1 base from J, with 12 bases between. The CDR3 reads CASSPNSHPNTEAFF. The CDR3 DNA sequence: TGTGCCAGCTCACCTAATTCCCACCCGAACACTGAAGCTTTCTTT.

This chain uses TRBV11-2 with TRBJ2-2, with no clear D. The CDR3 spans 14 residues. V was clipped by 2 bases and J by 6 bases, with 10 bases between them. Germline loops: CDR1 SGHAT, CDR2 FQNNGV. The CDR3 nucleotides are TGTGCCAGCAGCTTACGGGCCGGCGCCGGGGAGCTGTTTTTT. Translation: CASSLRAGAGELFF.

This clone was observed a single time. The chain joins TRBV30 to TRBJ1-6, with D maybe TRBD1 (5 bases). The CDR3 consists of 13 residues. CDR1 is GTSNPN, CDR2 SVGIG, per germline (reference sequence). V lost 5 bases and J lost 7, with 12 bases in between. CDR3: CAWGGSRNSPLHF. CDR3 nucleotide sequence: TGTGCCTGGGGGGGGTCCCGCAATTCACCCCTCCACTTT.

The V and J genes are TRBV18 and TRBJ1-2; D unresolved. The germline V gene has CDR1 KGHSH and CDR2 LQKENI. The CDR3 totals 14 residues. V was pared by 2 bases and J by 4 bases, with 11 bases between. CDR3: CASSPSGSRYGYTF. In nucleotides, the CDR3 is TGTGCCAGCTCACCATCGGGATCGCGCTATGGCTACACCTTC.